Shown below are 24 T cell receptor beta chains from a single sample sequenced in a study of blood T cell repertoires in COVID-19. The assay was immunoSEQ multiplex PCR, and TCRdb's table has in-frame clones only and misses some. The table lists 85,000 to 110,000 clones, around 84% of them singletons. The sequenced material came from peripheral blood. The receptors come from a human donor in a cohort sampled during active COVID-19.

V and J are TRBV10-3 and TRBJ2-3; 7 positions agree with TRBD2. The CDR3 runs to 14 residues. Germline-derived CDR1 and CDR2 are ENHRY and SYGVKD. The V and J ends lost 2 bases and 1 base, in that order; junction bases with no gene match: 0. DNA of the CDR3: TGTGCCATCAGTGAGACTAGCGGCACAGATACGCAGTATTTT. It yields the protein CAISETSGTDTQYF.

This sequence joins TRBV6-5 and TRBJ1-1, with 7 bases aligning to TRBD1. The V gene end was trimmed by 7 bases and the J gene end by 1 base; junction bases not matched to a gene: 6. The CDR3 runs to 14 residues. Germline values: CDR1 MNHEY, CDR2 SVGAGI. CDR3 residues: CASKRTGGNTEAFF. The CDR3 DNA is TGTGCCAGCAAGAGGACAGGTGGGAACACTGAAGCTTTCTTT.

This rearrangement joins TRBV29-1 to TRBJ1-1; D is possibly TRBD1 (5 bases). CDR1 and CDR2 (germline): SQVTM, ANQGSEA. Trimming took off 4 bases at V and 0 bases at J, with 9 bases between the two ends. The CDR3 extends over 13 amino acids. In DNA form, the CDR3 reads TGCAGCGTTGCCCCAGGGTTGAACACTGAAGCTTTCTTT. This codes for CSVAPGLNTEAFF.

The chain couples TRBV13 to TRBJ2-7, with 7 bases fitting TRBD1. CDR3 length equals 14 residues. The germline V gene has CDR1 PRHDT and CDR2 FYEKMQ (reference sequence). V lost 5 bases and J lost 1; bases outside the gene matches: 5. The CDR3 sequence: CASSKPGGSYEQYF. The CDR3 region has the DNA TGTGCCAGCAGCAAACCAGGGGGATCCTACGAGCAGTACTTC. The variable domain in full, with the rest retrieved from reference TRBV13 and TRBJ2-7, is AAGVIQSPRHLIKEKRETATLKCYPIPRHDTVYWYQQGPGQDPQFLISFYEKMQSDKGSIPDRFSAQQFSDYHSELNMSSLELGDSALYFCASSKPGGSYEQYFGPGTRLTVT.

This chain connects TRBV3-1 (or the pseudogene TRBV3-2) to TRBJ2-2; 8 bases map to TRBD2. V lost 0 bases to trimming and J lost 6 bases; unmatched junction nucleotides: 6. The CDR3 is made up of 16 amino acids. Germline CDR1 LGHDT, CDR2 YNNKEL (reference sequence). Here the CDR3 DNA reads TGTGCCAGCAGCCAAGAGTTCGGGGGGGCGGCCGGGGAGCTGTTTTTT. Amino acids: CASSQEFGGAAGELFF.

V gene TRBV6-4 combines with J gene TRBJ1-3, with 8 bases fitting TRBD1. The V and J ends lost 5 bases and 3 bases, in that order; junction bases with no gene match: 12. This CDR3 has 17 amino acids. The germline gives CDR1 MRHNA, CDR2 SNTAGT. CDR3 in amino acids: CASSLRTGKPLGNTIYF. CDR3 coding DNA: TGTGCCAGCAGTCTCAGGACAGGGAAGCCCCTTGGAAACACCATATATTTT.

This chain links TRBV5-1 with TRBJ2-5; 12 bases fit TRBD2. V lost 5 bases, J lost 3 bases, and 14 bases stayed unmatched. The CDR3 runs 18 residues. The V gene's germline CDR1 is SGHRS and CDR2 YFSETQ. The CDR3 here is CASSRLAGVGPIKETQYF. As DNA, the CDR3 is TGCGCCAGCAGTCGACTAGCGGGAGTTGGGCCCATCAAAGAGACCCAGTACTTC.

In DNA, the CDR3 is TGTGCCAGCAGCTTAGAAGGCAGGGGCCAAAACATTCAGTACTTC. Translating gives CASSLEGRGQNIQYF. This chain links TRBV7-2 with TRBJ2-4, with D perhaps matching TRBD1 (6 bases). In germline, CDR1 is SGHTA, CDR2 FQGNSA. V was trimmed by 1 base and J by 5 bases, leaving 12 bases between them. This CDR3 has 15 residues.

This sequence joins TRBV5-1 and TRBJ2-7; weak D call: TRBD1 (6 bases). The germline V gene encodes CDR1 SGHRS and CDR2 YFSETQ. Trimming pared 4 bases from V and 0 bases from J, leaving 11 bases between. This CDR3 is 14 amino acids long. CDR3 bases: TGCGCCAGCAGCCCTCGGGACACCTCCTACGAGCAGTACTTC. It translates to CASSPRDTSYEQYF.

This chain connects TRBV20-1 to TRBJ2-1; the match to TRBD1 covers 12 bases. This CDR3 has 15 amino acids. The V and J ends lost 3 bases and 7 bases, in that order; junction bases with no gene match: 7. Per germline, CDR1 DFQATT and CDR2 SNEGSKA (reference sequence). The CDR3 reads CSASGGTGGWNEQFF. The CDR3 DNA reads TGCAGTGCTAGTGGCGGGACAGGGGGCTGGAATGAGCAGTTCTTC.

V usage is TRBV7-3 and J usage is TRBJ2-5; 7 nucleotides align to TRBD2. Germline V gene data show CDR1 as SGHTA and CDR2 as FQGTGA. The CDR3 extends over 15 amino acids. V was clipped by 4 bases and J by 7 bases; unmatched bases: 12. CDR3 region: CASSSGTTAPGTQYF. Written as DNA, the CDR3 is TGTGCCAGCAGCTCCGGGACTACGGCCCCAGGGACCCAGTACTTC. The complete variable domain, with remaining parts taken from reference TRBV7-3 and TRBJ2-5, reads GAGVSQTPSNKVTEKGKYVELRCDPISGHTALYWYRQSLGQGPEFLIYFQGTGAADDSGLPNDRFFAVRPEGSVSTLKIQRTERGDSAVYLCASSSGTTAPGTQYFGPGTRLLVL.

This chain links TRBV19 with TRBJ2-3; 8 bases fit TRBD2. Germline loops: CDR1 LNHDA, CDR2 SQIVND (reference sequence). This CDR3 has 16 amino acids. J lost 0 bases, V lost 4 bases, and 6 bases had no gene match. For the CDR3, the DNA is TGTGCCAGTAGTAACCGGGGGGGGGCCAGCACAGATACGCAGTATTTT. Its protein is CASSNRGGASTDTQYF. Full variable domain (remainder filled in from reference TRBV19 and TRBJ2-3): DGGITQSPKYLFRKEGQNVTLSCEQNLNHDAMYWYRQDPGQGLRLIYYSQIVNDFQKGDIAEGYSVSREKKESFPLTVTSAQKNPTAFYLCASSNRGGASTDTQYFGPGTRLTVL.

CDR3 DNA sequence: TGCGCCAGCAGCTTGGGCAAGGACAGCGGCGAGCAGTACTTC. Its translation is CASSLGKDSGEQYF. This chain links TRBV5-1 with TRBJ2-7, with a tentative D call TRBD1 (6 bases). This CDR3 has 14 residues. Trimming cost V 0 bases and J 6 bases, with 13 bases left between them. Germline assignment: CDR1 SGHRS and CDR2 YFSETQ. The entire variable domain, with the rest obtained from reference TRBV5-1 and TRBJ2-7, is as follows: KAGVTQTPRYLIKTRGQQVTLSCSPISGHRSVSWYQQTPGQGLQFLFEYFSETQRNKGNFPGRFSGRQFSNSRSEMNVSTLELGDSALYLCASSLGKDSGEQYFGPGTRLTVT.

The CDR3 loop reads CASSQERTGGRIGYTF. CDR3 DNA: TGTGCCAGCAGCCAAGAAAGGACAGGGGGCAGGATTGGCTACACCTTC. The rearrangement links TRBV4-2 to TRBJ1-2, with 11 bases fitting TRBD1. The germline V gene has CDR1 LGHNA and CDR2 YNFKEQ. V lost 0 bases, J lost 7 bases, and 7 bases stayed unmatched. CDR3 length: 16 amino acids.

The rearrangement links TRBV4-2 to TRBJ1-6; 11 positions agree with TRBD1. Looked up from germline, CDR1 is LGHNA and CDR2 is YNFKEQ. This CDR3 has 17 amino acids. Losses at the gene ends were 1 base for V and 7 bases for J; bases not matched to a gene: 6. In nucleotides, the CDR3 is TGTGCCAGCAGCCAAGGGACAGGGGGCTTGATCAATTCACCCCTCCACTTT. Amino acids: CASSQGTGGLINSPLHF.

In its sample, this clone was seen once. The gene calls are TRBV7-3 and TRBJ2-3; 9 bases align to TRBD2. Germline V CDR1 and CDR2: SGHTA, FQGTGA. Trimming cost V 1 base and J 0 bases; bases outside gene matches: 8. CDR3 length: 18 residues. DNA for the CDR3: TGTGCCAGCAGCTTAATTGGTAGCGGGGGATCTAGCACAGATACGCAGTATTTT. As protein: CASSLIGSGGSSTDTQYF.

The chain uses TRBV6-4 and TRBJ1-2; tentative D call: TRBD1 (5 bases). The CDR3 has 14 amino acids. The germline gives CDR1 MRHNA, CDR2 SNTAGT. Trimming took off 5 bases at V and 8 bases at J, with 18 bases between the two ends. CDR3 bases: TGTGCCAGCAGTCCGTCCGGCGGGGGTTACGGCTACACCTTC. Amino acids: CASSPSGGGYGYTF.

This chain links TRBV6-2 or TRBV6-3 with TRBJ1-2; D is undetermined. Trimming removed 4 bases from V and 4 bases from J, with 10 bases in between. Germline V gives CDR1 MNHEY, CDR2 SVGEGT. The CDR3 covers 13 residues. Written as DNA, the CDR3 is TGTGCCAGCAGTTTGACAACTTCCTATGGCTACACCTTC. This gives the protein CASSLTTSYGYTF.

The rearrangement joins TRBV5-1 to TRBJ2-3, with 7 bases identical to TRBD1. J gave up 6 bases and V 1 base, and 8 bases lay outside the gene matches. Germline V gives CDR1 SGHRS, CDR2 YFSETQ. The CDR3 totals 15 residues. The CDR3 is CASSLTGELWDTQYF. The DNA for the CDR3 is TGCGCCAGCAGCTTGACAGGGGAACTGTGGGATACGCAGTATTTT. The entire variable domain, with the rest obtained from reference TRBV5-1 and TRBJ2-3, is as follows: KAGVTQTPRYLIKTRGQQVTLSCSPISGHRSVSWYQQTPGQGLQFLFEYFSETQRNKGNFPGRFSGRQFSNSRSEMNVSTLELGDSALYLCASSLTGELWDTQYFGPGTRLTVL.

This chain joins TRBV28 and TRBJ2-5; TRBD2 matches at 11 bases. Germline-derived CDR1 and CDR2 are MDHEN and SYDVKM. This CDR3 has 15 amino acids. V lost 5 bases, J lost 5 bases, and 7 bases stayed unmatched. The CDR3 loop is CASSRSGGAGETQYF. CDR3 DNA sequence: TGTGCCAGCAGTCGTAGCGGGGGGGCCGGGGAGACCCAGTACTTC. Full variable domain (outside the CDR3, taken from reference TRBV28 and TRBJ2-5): DVKVTQSSRYLVKRTGEKVFLECVQDMDHENMFWYRQDPGLGLRLIYFSYDVKMKEKGDIPEGYSVSREKKERFSLILESASTNQTSMYLCASSRSGGAGETQYFGPGTRLLVL.

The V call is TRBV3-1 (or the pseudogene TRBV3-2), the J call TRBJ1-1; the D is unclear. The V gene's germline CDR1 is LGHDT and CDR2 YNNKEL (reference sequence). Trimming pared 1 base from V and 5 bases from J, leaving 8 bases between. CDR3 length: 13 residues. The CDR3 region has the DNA TGTGCCAGCAGCCAAGTAGGGAGTACTGAAGCTTTCTTT. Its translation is CASSQVGSTEAFF.

As DNA, the CDR3 is TGTGCCAGCTCACCGGCGGGGGGAGTCACTGAAGCTTTCTTT. The encoded protein is CASSPAGGVTEAFF. The rearrangement joins TRBV18 to TRBJ1-1; D might be TRBD1 (5 bases). The CDR3 consists of 14 residues. V was clipped by 3 bases and J by 4 bases, with 12 bases between them. Germline values: CDR1 KGHSH, CDR2 LQKENI.

The CDR3: CAWSIGTQGGQPQHF. Here the CDR3 DNA reads TGTGCCTGGAGTATAGGGACCCAGGGGGGTCAGCCCCAGCATTTT. The genes are TRBV30 and TRBJ1-5; 7 positions match TRBD1. Unmatched junction bases numbered 10, after V lost 2 bases and J lost 6 bases. From germline, CDR1 is GTSNPN and CDR2 SVGIG (reference sequence). The CDR3 sequence is 15 residues long.

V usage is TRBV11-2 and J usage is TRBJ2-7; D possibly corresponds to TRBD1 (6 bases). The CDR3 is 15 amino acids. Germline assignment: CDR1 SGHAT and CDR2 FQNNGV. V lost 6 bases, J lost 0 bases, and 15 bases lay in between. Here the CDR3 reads CASRKHLQGSYEQYF. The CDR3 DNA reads TGTGCCAGCAGGAAACACCTACAGGGCTCCTACGAGCAGTACTTC.